This T cell receptor (beta chain) came from a study of OX40 agonist ivuxolimab in advanced cancers. Looking at the study overall: Ivuxolimab, which targeted the costimulatory receptor OX40 (CD134), was an agonistic, fully human IgG2 monoclonal antibody. Partial responses occurred in three dose-escalation patients: two with cutaneous melanoma and one with hepatocellular carcinoma. Intravenous ivuxolimab was administered to patients every 2 weeks at six dose levels: 0.01, 0.1, 0.3, 1.5, 3 and 10 mg/kg. The paper describes the monotherapy dose-escalation part (N of about 54 patients) of the phase I trial of ivuxolimab. In the dose-escalation cohort, around four fifths of patients were male, and the mean age was roughly 60 years with a range of roughly 23 to 79. The purpose of peripheral TCRbeta sequencing was to test whether ivuxolimab changed TCR sequence diversity and led to clonal T-cell expansion. Of the roughly 52 dose-escalation patients, hepatocellular carcinoma was present in about 19, melanoma in around 15, renal cell carcinoma in 9 and head and neck cancer in 9. Patients were allowed to have had prior anti-PD-1, anti-PD-L1 or anti-CTLA-4 therapy, and around two fifths of the dose-escalation patients had been treated with checkpoint inhibitors.

What the research found in general, with its limitations: Low levels of normalized T-cell clonal expansion were also seen in some patients who did not respond. Partial responders in the 0.1-3.0 mg/kg groups had among the lowest normalized peripheral clonal expansion, especially among CD8+ T cells. At doses of 0.1 to 3.0 mg/kg, clonal expansion of both CD4+ and CD8+ T cells in blood was seen between baseline and week 6. After ivuxolimab, more expanded clones were found on average in CD8+ T cells than in CD4+ T cells. The antigen specificity of the clonally expanded peripheral T cells was not determined.

The trial excluded patients who had a history of autoimmune disease or were on systemic immunosuppression. Peripheral blood for TCR sequencing was collected from all dose cohorts at baseline, on cycle 4 day 1, and on cycle 7 day 1. The samples were drawn from a first-in-human, open-label, multicenter phase I dose-escalation trial of ivuxolimab. Adults with locally advanced or metastatic melanoma, renal cell carcinoma, hepatocellular carcinoma or head and neck squamous cell carcinoma were enrolled in the trial. Before TCR sequencing, CD4+ and CD8+ T cells were separately sorted from peripheral blood. V lost 2 bases and J lost 9 bases; the stretch between them is 14 bases long. From the germline V gene (reference sequence), CDR1 is GTSNPN and CDR2 is SVGIG. Reading from cysteine to phenylalanine, the CDR3 counts 13 amino acids. Only the CDR3 part of the read is kept: 39 bases, read in frame from the first base.

In the case of this clone: The target of this receptor is not known. Base qualities are not provided; no much larger clone lies one nucleotide away.

Genomic DNA was extracted from sorted cells for sequencing of the TCRbeta CDR3 region. The immunoSEQ Assay was used for sequencing of TCRbeta CDR3 regions. Sourced from immuneACCESS, this table was stored by TCRdb with only in-frame sequences that have V and J called. A share of the clones is absent; for the studies checked, an unresolved V gene accounts for under half, and the remainder has no known explanation. A total of approximately 40,000 clones appear in this sample, 80% to 95% of them only once. About a tenth of the sample rests with the top ten. The source of this sequence is an adult with an advanced solid tumor such as melanoma, head and neck, liver or kidney cancer. The sample here was CD4+ or CD8+ T cells sorted from blood, taken in a trial of the OX40 agonist ivuxolimab. Here the chain combines TRBV30 and TRBJ2-1; matching of 5 bases hints at TRBD2 as the D gene. The bases read TGTGCCTGGAGTCTCTCCCTTGAGGGTGAGCAGTTCTTC. It encodes CAWSLSLEGEQFF.